These T cell receptor beta chains were read from a single sample in a study of blood T cell repertoires in COVID-19. Using immunoSEQ multiplex PCR, the repertoire was profiled, and TCRdb retains in-frame clones only, with some absent. This table holds approximately 110,000 clones, roughly 88% found once. The sequenced sample was peripheral blood. The origin of the receptors is a human donor in a cohort sampled during active COVID-19. CDR3s include the opening cysteine and the closing phenylalanine or tryptophan. The order of the fields is V gene, D gene, clone size, J gene, CDR3 protein, CDR3 DNA. A D gene is named only where the DNA matches it firmly. A clone size is listed for some rows: how often the clone was seen (once, few, many), or a class if it is expanded.

TRBV18,NA,NA,TRBJ1-2,CASSPPNAGAGYTF,TGTGCCAGCTCACCACCCAATGCAGGCGCTGGCTACACCTTC
TRBV9,NA,once,TRBJ2-3,CASSTRDNTDTQYF,TGTGCCAGCAGCACCCGGGACAACACAGATACGCAGTATTTT
TRBV15,NA,NA,TRBJ2-5,CATSLTADYQETQYF,TGTGCCACCAGCCTTACAGCGGATTACCAAGAGACCCAGTACTTC
TRBV19,NA,NA,TRBJ2-1,CASSIVTLHNEQFF,TGTGCCAGTAGTATAGTGACACTCCACAATGAGCAGTTCTTC
TRBV15,NA,NA,TRBJ1-2,CATSRQGSGYGYTF,TGTGCCACCAGCAGGCAGGGGTCGGGGTACGGCTACACCTTC
TRBV30,TRBD2,once,TRBJ2-7,CAWSAKREDYEQYF,TGTGCCTGGAGTGCTAAGCGGGAGGACTACGAGCAGTACTTC
TRBV2,TRBD1,NA,TRBJ2-1,CASRGDRPNEQFF,TGTGCCAGCAGGGGGGACAGGCCTAATGAGCAGTTCTTC
TRBV29-1,NA,NA,TRBJ1-1,CSVEAGLSGQGEAFF,TGCAGCGTTGAAGCAGGTCTCAGTGGGCAAGGAGAAGCTTTCTTT
TRBV5-6,NA,NA,TRBJ2-7,CASSFRLAANYEQYF,TGTGCCAGCAGCTTTCGATTAGCGGCAAACTACGAGCAGTACTTC
TRBV25-1,NA,NA,TRBJ2-3,CASSDPTDTQYF,TGTGCCAGCAGTGATCCTACAGATACGCAGTATTTT
TRBV19,NA,few,TRBJ1-2,CASSMLGAVDGGYTF,TGTGCCAGTAGTATGTTAGGGGCCGTGGATGGGGGCTACACCTTC